The 16 T cell receptor beta chains below were found in one sample sequenced in a study of identical twins (TCRdb year 2016). Libraries were built with 5' RACE. Sequenced using an Illumina HiSeq 2000. The public reads were quality trimmed at Q25 with fastp and then assembled into clones with MiXCR by TCRdb, keeping productive beta chains. Duplicate CDR3 protein sequences are folded into a single record with the most common DNA and genes. The sample table holds some 730,000 distinct CDR3 sequences, of which about 20% were seen once. The ten largest clonotypes hold around 13% of the sample. These data were likewise used in another study, on T cells expressing NK-cell markers.

Sequences were obtained from PBMCs. The receptors derive from a woman aged 18-29 years in good health.

Comments on this clonotype: Relative to the germline gene, one junction end is altered; a read error may explain this. This chain joins TRBV7-7 and TRBJ2-2; D may be TRBD2 (6 bases). The CDR3 spans 16 residues. Germline CDR1 and CDR2: SSHAT and FNYEAQ (reference sequence). CDR3 loop: CASSLNGGTHTGELFF. The CDR3 region has the DNA TGTGCTAGCAGCTTAAATGGGGGGACGCACACCGGGGAGCTGTTTTTT.

The V call is TRBV9, the J call TRBJ2-7; D gene uncertain. V lost 2 bases and J lost 6, with 3 bases in between. The CDR3 has 10 residues. The V gene's germline CDR1 is SGDLS and CDR2 YYNGEE. CDR3 region: CASSVREQYF. The CDR3 DNA reads as TGTGCCAGCAGCGTGCGCGAGCAGTACTTC.

This clonotype has a handful of counts. The rearrangement uses TRBV12-3 or TRBV12-4 and TRBJ1-5, with TRBD1 identical over 7 bases. The CDR3 has 13 amino acids. The V segment lost 5 bases and the J segment 11 bases; nucleotides outside the gene matches: 9. CDR3 amino acids: CASSHPDREAQHF. The CDR3, as DNA: TGTGCCAGCAGTCACCCAGACAGGGAGGCCCAGCATTTT.

This clonotype was seen only a few times. The CDR3 here is CASSIFDGRTKNIQYF. CDR3 coding DNA: TGTGCCAGTAGTATTTTTGACGGGAGAACCAAAAACATTCAGTACTTC. The V and J genes are TRBV19 and TRBJ2-4, with D possibly being TRBD2 (6 bases). CDR1 is LNHDA and CDR2 is SQIVND in the germline V gene (reference sequence). This CDR3 is built from 16 residues. Trimming cost V 3 bases and J 2 bases, with 14 bases left between them.

Only a few counts were recorded for this clonotype. The chain joins TRBV7-9 to TRBJ2-1; D is possibly TRBD1 (6 bases). The germline V gene encodes CDR1 SEHNR and CDR2 FQNEAQ (reference sequence). The CDR3 extends over 14 amino acids. V was cut by 1 base and J by 5 bases, with 9 bases left in between. The CDR3 sequence is CASSLGQEDNEQFF. CDR3 DNA sequence: TGTGCCAGCAGCTTAGGACAGGAGGACAATGAGCAGTTCTTC.

The V call is TRBV7-9, the J call TRBJ2-4; D not certain. Trimming pared 10 bases from V and 0 bases from J, leaving 16 bases between. The CDR3 covers 15 residues. Germline-derived CDR1 and CDR2 are SEHNR and FQNEAQ (reference sequence). The CDR3 sequence: CATSRYYGAKNIQYF. DNA for the CDR3: TGTGCCACCTCCCGCTATTATGGAGCCAAAAACATTCAGTACTTC.

This clonotype was seen repeatedly, ten times or more. A read error may produce the germline difference seen at one junction end. The CDR3 sequence is CASSLVGAGELFF. The CDR3 nucleotides are TGTGCCAGCAGTTTAGTGGGGGCCGGGGAGCTGTTTTTT. This chain connects TRBV7-9 to TRBJ2-2; the D call may be TRBD1 or TRBD2 (5 bases each). This CDR3 is 13 amino acids long. Germline V CDR1 and CDR2: SEHNR, FQNEAQ (reference sequence).

This clonotype was found many times. The chain uses TRBV12-3 or TRBV12-4 and TRBJ1-1, with D possibly TRBD1 on 6 matching bases. This CDR3 has 15 residues. V gave up 6 bases and J gave up 3 bases, with 17 bases separating them. The CDR3 reads CASRHTQGVDTEAFF. The CDR3 nucleotides are TGTGCCAGCAGACATACACAGGGTGTCGACACTGAAGCTTTCTTT.

The chain links TRBV21-1 to TRBJ2-5; the table's TRBD1 call for D was not verified on the DNA. TRBV21-1 is termed a pseudogene. This CDR3 is built from 16 residues. In nucleotides, the CDR3 is TGTGCCAGCTTCCCCCGGGTCCTCGATGTTCAAGAGACCCAGTACTTC. Its protein product is CASFPRVLDVQETQYF.

This clonotype was observed a handful of times. This rearrangement joins TRBV6-2 or TRBV6-3 to TRBJ2-5; TRBD2 matches at 7 bases. Trimming removed 3 bases from V and 5 bases from J; junction bases left unmatched: 12. Germline lookup yields CDR1 MNHEY and CDR2 SVGEGT. The length of the CDR3 is 16 residues. CDR3 nucleotide sequence: TGTGCCAGCAGTTATCAAAGGACTAGTCGAACGGAGACCCAGTACTTC. This encodes CASSYQRTSRTETQYF.

This clonotype was seen only a few times. V and J are TRBV20-1 and TRBJ1-1; D not certain. The CDR3 length is 15 residues. Germline values: CDR1 DFQATT, CDR2 SNEGSKA (reference sequence). Trimming left V 0 bases short and J 1 base short, with 12 bases between. This CDR3 reads CSARDLVKPNTEAFF. The DNA for the CDR3 is TGCAGTGCTAGAGATTTGGTTAAACCGAACACTGAAGCTTTCTTT.

The genes are TRBV6-1 and TRBJ2-7, with a weak D call TRBD2 (6 bases). CDR3 length: 15 residues. Germline CDR1 reads MNHNS; CDR2 reads SASEGT. V lost 5 bases and J 0 bases, leaving 14 bases between the germline ends. For the CDR3, the DNA is TGTGCCAGCAGTACCCGGGACGGGAGCTCCTACGAGCAGTACTTC. As protein: CASSTRDGSSYEQYF.

This clonotype was counted ten times or more. The chain recombines TRBV6-1 with TRBJ1-5; TRBD1 matches 9 bases. Germline-derived CDR1 and CDR2 are MNHNS and SASEGT. With 6 bases clipped from V and 7 bases from J, the junction kept 7 bases outside the gene matches. This CDR3 has 14 amino acids. The CDR3: CASSPGQGYQPQHF. The CDR3 DNA reads as TGTGCCAGCAGCCCGGGACAGGGATACCAGCCCCAGCATTTT.

This clonotype was observed a few times. The chain joins TRBV6-2 or TRBV6-3 to TRBJ2-7; TRBD2 agrees at 12 bases. V gave up 6 bases and J gave up 5 bases; unmatched junction bases: 5. Germline V CDR1 and CDR2: MNHEY, SVGEGT. The CDR3 is 14 residues long. The CDR3, as DNA: TGTGCCAGCAGGAAGACTAGCGGGGGAAACGAGCAGTACTTC. Translation: CASRKTSGGNEQYF.

This clonotype was counted between two and nine times. The CDR3 nucleotides are TGTGCCAGCAGCAGAACTAGCGGGGCTTACAATGAGCAGTTCTTC. Protein sequence: CASSRTSGAYNEQFF. V usage is TRBV7-2 and J usage is TRBJ2-1; 10 bases are a match to TRBD2. Germline V gene sequence: CDR1 SGHTA, CDR2 FQGNSA. With 5 bases clipped from V and 4 bases from J, the junction kept 5 bases outside the gene matches. The CDR3 contains 15 residues.

The CDR3 coding sequence is TGCAGCGTTGAGACCTCTGGGGCCAACGTCCTGACTTTC. Translation: CSVETSGANVLTF. The chain uses TRBV29-1 and TRBJ2-6; D is ambiguous. V was cut by 3 bases and J by 0 bases, with 3 bases left in between. Germline V gene sequence: CDR1 SQVTM, CDR2 ANQGSEA. The CDR3 runs 13 residues. The full variable domain, with the rest looked up from reference TRBV29-1 and TRBJ2-6, is SAVISQKPSRDICQRGTSLTIQCQVDSQVTMMFWYRQQPGQSLTLIATANQGSEATYESGFVIDKFPISRPNLTFSTLTVSNMSPEDSSIYLCSVETSGANVLTFGAGSRLTVL.